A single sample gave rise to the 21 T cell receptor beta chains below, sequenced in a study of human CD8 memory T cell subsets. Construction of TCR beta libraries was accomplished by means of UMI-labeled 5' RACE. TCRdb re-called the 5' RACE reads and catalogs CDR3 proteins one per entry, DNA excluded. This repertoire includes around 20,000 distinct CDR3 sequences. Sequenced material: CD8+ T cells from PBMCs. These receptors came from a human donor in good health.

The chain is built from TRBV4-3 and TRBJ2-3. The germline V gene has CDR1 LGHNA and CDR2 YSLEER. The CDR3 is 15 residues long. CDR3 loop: CASSQDTDYTDTQYF.

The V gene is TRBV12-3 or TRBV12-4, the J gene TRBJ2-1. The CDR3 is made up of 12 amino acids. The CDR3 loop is CASSLTGSEQFF.

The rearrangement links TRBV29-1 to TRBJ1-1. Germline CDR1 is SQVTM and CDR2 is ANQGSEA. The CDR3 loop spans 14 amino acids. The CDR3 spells CSVGGGDMNTEAFF.

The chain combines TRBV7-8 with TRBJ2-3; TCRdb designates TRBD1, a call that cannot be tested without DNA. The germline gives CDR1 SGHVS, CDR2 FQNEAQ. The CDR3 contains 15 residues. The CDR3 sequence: CASSLAYAGVDTQYF.

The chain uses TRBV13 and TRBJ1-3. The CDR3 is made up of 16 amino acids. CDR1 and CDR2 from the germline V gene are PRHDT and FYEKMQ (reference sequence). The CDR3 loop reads CASSLGRPIRGNTIYF. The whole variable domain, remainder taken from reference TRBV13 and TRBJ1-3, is AAGVIQSPRHLIKEKRETATLKCYPIPRHDTVYWYQQGPGQDPQFLISFYEKMQSDKGSIPDRFSAQQFSDYHSELNMSSLELGDSALYFCASSLGRPIRGNTIYFGEGSWLTVV.

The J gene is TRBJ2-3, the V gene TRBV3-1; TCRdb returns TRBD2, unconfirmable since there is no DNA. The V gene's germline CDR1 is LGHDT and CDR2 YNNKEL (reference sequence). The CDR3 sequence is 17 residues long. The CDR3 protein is CASSQDGLAGDTDTQYF.

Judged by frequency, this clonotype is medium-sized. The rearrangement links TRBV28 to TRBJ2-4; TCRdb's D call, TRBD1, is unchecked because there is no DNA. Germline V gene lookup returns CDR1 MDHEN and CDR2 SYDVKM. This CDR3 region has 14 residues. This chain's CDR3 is CASSPGQLANIQYF.

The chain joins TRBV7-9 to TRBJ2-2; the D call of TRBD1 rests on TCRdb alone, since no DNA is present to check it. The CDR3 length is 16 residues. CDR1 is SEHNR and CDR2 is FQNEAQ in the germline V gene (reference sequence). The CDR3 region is CASSPRTGSNTGELFF.

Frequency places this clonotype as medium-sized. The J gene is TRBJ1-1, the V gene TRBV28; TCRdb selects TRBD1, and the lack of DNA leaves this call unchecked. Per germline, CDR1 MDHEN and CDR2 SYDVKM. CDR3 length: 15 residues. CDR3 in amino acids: CASSSDRLDSTEAFF.

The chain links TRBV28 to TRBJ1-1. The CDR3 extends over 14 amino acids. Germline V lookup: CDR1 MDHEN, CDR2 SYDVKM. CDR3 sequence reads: CASKRGHGDTEAFF.

The CDR3 sequence: CASSPSRGNTEAFF. The chain combines TRBV12-3 or TRBV12-4 with TRBJ1-1; TCRdb names TRBD1, which stays unverified in the absence of DNA. This CDR3 is built from 14 residues.

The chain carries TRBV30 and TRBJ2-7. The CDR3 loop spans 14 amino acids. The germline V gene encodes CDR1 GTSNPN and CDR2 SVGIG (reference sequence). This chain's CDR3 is CAWSVGTNSYEQYF.

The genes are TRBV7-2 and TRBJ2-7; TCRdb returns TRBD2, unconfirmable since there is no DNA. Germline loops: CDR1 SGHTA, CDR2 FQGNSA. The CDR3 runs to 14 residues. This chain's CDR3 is CASSFGGGSYEQYF.

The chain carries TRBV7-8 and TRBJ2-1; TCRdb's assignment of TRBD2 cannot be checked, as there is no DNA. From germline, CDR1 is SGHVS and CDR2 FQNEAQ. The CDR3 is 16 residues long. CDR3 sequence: CASSLEGGTSGSFIFF.

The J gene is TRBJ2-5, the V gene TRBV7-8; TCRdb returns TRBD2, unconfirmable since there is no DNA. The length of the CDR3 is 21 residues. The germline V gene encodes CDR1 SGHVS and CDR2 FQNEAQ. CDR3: CASRTRPVRDSSRGVQETQYF.

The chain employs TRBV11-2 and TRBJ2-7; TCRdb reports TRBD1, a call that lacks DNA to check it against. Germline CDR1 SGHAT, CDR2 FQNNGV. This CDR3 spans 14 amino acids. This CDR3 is CASSLTGGSYEQYF.

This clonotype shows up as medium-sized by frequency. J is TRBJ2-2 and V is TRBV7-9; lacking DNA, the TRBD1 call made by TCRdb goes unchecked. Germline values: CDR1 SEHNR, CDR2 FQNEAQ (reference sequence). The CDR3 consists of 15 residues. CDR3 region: CASSARDRGTGELFF.

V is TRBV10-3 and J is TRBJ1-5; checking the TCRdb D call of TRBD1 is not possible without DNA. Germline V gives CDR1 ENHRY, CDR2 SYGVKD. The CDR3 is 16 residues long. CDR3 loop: CAISEQVTGVNQPQHF.

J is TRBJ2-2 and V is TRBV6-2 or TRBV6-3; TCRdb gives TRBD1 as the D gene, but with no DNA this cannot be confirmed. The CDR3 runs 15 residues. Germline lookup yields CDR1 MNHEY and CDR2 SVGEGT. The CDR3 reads CASSPRDGVGRELFF.

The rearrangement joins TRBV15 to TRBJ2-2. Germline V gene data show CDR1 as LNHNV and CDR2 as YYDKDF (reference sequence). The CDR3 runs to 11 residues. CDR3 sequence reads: CATSRGGELFF.

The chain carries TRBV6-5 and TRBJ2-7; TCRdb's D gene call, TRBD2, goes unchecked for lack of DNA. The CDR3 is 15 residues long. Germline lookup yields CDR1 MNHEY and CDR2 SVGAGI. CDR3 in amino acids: CASSLLAEAPYEQYF.